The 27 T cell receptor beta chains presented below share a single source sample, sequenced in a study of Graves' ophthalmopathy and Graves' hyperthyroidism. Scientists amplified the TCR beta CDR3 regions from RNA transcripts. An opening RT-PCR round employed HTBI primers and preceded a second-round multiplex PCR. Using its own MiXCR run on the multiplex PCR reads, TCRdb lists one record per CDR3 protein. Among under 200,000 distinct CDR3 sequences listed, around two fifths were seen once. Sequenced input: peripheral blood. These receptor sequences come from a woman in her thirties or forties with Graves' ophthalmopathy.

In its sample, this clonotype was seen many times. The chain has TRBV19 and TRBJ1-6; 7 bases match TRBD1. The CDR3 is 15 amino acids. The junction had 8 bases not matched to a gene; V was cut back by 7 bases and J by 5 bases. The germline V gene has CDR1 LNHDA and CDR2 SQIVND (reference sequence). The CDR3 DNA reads TGTGCCAGTACCGGCGACAGGGCGGATAATTCACCCCTCCACTTT. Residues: CASTGDRADNSPLHF.

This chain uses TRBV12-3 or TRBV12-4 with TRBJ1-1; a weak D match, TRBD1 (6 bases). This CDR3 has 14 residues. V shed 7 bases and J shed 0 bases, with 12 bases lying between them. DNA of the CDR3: TGTGCCAGCACCGTGGGGGGCCTGAACACTGAAGCTTTCTTT. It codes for CASTVGGLNTEAFF.

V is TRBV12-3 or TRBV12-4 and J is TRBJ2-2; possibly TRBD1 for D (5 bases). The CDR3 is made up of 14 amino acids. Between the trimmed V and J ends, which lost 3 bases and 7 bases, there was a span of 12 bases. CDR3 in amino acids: CASSFLRVGGELFF. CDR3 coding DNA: TGTGCCAGCAGTTTTCTCAGGGTCGGCGGGGAGCTGTTTTTT.

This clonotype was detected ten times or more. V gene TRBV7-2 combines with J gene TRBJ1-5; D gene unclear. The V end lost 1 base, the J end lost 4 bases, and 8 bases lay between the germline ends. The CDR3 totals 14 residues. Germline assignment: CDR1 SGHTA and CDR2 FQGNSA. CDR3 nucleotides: TGTGCCAGCAGCTTAGTTAGCAGGAATCAGCCCCAGCATTTT. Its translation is CASSLVSRNQPQHF.

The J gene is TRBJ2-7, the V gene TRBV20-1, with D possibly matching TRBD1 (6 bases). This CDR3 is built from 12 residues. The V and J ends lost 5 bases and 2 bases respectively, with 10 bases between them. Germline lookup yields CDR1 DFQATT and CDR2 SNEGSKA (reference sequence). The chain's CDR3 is CSALRDTYEQYF. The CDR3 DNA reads TGCAGTGCTCTCCGGGACACCTACGAGCAGTACTTC.

The CDR3 DNA reads as TGTGCCAGCAGCTCTGTTGGGTACAGGACCTACGAGCAGTACTTC. Translation: CASSSVGYRTYEQYF. The genes are TRBV11-2 and TRBJ2-7; TRBD1 is a possible D gene (5 bases). This CDR3 contains 15 residues. In germline, CDR1 is SGHAT, CDR2 FQNNGV. Between the trimmed V and J ends, which lost 4 bases and 2 bases, there was a span of 15 bases.

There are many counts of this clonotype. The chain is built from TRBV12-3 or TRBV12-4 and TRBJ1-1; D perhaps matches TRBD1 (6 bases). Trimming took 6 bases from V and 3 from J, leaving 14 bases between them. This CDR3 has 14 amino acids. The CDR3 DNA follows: TGTGCCAGCAGGCCAACAGGGCGTGACACTGAAGCTTTCTTT. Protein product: CASRPTGRDTEAFF.

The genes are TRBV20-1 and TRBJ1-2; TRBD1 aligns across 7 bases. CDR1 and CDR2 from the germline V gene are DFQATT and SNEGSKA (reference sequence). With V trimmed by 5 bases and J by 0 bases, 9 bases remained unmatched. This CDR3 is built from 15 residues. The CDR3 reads CSAWARQGANYGYTF. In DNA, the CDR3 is TGCAGTGCTTGGGCCCGACAGGGAGCTAACTATGGCTACACCTTC.

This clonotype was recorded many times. CDR3 loop: CASSDTLQQYF. As DNA, the CDR3 is TGTGCCAGCAGTGACACTTTGCAGCAGTACTTC. The gene calls are TRBV2 and TRBJ2-7; the D is unclear. CDR1 and CDR2 (germline): SNHLY, FYNNEI. The V end lost 3 bases, the J end lost 8 bases, and 8 bases lay between the germline ends. The CDR3 covers 11 residues.

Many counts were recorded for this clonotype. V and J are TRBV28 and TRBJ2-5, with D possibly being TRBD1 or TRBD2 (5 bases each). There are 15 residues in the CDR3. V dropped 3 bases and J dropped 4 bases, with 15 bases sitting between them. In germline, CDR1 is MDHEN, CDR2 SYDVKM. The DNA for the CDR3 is TGTGCCAGCAGTTTTTACGAGGGACGCGGAGAGACCCAGTACTTC. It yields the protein CASSFYEGRGETQYF.

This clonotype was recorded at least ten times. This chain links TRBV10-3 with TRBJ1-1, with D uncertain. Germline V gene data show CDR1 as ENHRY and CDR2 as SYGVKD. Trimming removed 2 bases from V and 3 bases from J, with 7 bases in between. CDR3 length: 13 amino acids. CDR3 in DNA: TGTGCCATCAGTGAGACCTCTTACACTGAAGCTTTCTTT. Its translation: CAISETSYTEAFF.

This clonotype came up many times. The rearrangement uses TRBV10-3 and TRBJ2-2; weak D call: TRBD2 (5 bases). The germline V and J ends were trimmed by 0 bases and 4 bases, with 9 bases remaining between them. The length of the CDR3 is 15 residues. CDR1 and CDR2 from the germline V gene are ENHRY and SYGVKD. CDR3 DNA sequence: TGTGCCATCAGTGAGTCACTAGTACTCACCGGGGAGCTGTTTTTT. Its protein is CAISESLVLTGELFF.

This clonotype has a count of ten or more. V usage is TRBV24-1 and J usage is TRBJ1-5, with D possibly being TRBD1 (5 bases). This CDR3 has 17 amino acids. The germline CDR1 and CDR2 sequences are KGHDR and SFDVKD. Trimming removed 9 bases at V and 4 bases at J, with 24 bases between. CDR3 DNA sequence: TGTGCCACCTCTTCATCCCCGGGGGAAGGAGGTAATCAGCCCCAGCATTTT. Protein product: CATSSSPGEGGNQPQHF.

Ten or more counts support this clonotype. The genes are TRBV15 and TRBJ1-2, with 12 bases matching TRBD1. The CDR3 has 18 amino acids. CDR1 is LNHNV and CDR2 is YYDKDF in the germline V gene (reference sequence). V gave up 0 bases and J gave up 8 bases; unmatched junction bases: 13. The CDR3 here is CATSRDQGQGAYSDGYTF. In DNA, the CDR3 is TGTGCCACCAGCAGAGATCAGGGACAGGGGGCGTATTCGGACGGCTACACCTTC.

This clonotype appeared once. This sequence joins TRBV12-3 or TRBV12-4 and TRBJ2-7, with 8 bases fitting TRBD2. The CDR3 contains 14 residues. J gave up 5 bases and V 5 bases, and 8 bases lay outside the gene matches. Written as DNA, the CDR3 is TGTGCCAGCAGTCGAGGGACTAGTACCCACGAGCAGTACTTC. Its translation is CASSRGTSTHEQYF.

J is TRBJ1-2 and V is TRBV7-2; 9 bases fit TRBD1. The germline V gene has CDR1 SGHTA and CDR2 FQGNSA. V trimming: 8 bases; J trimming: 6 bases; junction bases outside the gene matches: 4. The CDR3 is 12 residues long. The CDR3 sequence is CASSTGGDGYTF. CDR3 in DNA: TGTGCCAGCTCCACAGGGGGCGATGGCTACACCTTC.

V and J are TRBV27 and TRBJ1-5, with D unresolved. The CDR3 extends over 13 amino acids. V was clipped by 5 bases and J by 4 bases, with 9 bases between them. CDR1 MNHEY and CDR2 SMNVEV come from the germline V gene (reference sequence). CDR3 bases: TGTGCCAGCAGTCTGAATTTAAATCAGCCCCAGCATTTT. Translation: CASSLNLNQPQHF.

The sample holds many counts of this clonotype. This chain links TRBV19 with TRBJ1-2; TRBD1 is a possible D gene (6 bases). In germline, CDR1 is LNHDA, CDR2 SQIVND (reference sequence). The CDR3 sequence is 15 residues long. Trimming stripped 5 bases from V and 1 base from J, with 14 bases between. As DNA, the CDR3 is TGTGCCAGTAGTCCGCCCGCACAGGGTAACTATGGCTACACCTTC. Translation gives CASSPPAQGNYGYTF. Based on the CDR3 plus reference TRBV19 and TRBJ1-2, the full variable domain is DGGITQSPKYLFRKEGQNVTLSCEQNLNHDAMYWYRQDPGQGLRLIYYSQIVNDFQKGDIAEGYSVSREKKESFPLTVTSAQKNPTAFYLCASSPPAQGNYGYTFGSGTRLTVV.

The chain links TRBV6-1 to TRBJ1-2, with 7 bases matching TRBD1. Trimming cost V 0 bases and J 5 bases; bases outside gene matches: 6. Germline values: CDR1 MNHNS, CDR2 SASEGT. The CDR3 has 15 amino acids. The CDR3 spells CASSEARNRGYGYTF. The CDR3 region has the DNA TGTGCCAGCAGTGAAGCGAGGAACAGGGGATATGGCTACACCTTC.

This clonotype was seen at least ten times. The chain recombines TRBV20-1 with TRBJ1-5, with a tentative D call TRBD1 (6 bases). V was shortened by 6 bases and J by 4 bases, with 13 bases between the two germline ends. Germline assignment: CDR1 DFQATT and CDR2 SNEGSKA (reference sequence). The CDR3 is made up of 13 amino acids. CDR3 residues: CSAPGQPNQPQHF. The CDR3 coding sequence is TGCAGTGCCCCCGGACAGCCGAATCAGCCCCAGCATTTT.

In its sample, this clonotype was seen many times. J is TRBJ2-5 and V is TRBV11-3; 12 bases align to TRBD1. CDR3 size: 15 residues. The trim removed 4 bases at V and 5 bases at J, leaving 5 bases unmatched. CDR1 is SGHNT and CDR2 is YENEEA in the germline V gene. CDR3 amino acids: CASSSGQGARETQYF. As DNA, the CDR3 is TGTGCCAGCAGCTCGGGACAGGGGGCGAGGGAGACCCAGTACTTC.

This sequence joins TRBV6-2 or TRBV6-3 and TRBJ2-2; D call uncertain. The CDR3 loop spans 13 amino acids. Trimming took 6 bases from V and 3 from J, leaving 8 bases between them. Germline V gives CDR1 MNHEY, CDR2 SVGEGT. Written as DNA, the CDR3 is TGTGCCAGCAGCGACACGTACACCGGGGAGCTGTTTTTT. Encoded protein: CASSDTYTGELFF.

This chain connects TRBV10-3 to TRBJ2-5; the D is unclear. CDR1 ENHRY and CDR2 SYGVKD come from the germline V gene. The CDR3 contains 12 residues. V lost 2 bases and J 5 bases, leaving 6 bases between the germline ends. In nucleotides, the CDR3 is TGTGCCATCAGTGAGCCAAGTGAGACCCAGTACTTC. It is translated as CAISEPSETQYF.

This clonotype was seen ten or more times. The CDR3 protein is CASSQGLDQPQHF. The CDR3 nucleotides read TGTGCCAGCAGTCAGGGGCTCGATCAGCCCCAGCATTTT. This chain links TRBV6-2 or TRBV6-3 with TRBJ1-5; tentatively, D is TRBD1 (6 bases). CDR1 is MNHEY, CDR2 SVGEGT, per germline. The CDR3 is 13 residues long. Deletions cut 5 bases from V and 5 bases from J, with 10 bases between.

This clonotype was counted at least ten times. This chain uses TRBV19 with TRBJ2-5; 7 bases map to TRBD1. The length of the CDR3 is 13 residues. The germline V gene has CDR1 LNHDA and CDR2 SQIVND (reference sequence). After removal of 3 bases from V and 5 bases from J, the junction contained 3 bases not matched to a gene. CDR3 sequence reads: CASSMDRLETQYF. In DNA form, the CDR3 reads TGTGCCAGTAGTATGGACAGGTTGGAGACCCAGTACTTC.

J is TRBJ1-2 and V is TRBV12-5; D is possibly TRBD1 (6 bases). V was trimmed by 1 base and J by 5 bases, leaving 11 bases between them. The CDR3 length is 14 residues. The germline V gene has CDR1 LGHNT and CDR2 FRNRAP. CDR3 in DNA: TGTGCTAGTGGTTTGGAAGGGGGGGAATATGGCTACACCTTC. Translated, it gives CASGLEGGEYGYTF. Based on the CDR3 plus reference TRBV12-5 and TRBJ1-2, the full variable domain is DARVTQTPRHKVTEMGQEVTMRCQPILGHNTVFWYRQTMMQGLELLAYFRNRAPLDDSGMPKDRFSAEMPDATLATLKIQPSEPRDSAVYFCASGLEGGEYGYTFGSGTRLTVV.

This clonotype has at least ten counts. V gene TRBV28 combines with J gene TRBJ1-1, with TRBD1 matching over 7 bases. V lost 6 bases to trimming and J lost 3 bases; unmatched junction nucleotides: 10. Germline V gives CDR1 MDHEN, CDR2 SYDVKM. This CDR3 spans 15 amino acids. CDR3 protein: CASRPLAGGDTEAFF. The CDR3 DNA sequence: TGTGCCAGCAGACCCCTGGCAGGGGGGGACACTGAAGCTTTCTTT.